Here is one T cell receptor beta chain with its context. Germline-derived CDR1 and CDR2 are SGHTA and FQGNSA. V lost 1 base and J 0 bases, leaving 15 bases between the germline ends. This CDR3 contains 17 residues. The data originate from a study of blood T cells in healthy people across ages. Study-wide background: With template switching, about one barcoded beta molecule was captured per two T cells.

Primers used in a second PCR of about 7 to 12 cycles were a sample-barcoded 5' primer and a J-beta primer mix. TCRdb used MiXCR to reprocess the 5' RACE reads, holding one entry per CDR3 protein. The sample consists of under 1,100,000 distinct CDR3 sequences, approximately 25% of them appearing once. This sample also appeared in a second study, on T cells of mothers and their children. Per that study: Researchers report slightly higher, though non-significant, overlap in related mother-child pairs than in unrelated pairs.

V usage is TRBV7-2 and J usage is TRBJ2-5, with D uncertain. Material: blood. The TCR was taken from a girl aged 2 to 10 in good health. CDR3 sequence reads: CASSLDTLRVNQETQYF. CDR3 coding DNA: TGTGCCAGCAGCTTAGACACTCTTAGGGTGAACCAAGAGACCCAGTACTTC.